This paragraph reports one T cell receptor beta chain. The record originates from a study of blood T cell repertoires in COVID-19. Study as a whole: PBMCs, B-cell-depleted T cells, or T cells provided the cDNA or gDNA that made up the material.

The CDR3 extends over 15 amino acids. Trimming pared 0 bases from V and 1 base from J, leaving 9 bases between. The germline V gene has CDR1 SNHLY and CDR2 FYNNEI. As originally analysed: Amplified reference gene primers provided the basis for estimating nucleated cell counts. Assay: immunoSEQ multiplex PCR; the TCRdb copy retains only in-frame clones and omits some. That table supplies the V and J calls and clone size; D and trimming were determined from the DNA. The table records roughly 340,000 clones, approximately 91% of them present only once. The specimen was peripheral blood. The receptor's source is a woman between 70 and 85 years old with COVID-19, enrolled during active disease. The genes are TRBV2 and TRBJ1-1; D gene uncertain. The CDR3, as DNA: TGTGCCAGCAGTGAAGCGCTTCCCAGGAACACTGAAGCTTTCTTT. This gives the protein CASSEALPRNTEAFF.